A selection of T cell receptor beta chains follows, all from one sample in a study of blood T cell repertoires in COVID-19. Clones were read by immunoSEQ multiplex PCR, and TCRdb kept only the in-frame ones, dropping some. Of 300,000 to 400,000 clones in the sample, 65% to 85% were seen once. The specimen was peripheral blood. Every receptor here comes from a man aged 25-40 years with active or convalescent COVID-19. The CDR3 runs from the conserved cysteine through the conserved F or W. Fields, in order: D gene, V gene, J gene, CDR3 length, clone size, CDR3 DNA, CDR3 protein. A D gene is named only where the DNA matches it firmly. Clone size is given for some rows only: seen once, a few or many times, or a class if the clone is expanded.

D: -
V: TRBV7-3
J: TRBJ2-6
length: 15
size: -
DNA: TGTGCCAGCAGCTCCCGTCCCTCTGGGGCCAACGTCCTGACTTTC
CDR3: CASSSRPSGANVLTF

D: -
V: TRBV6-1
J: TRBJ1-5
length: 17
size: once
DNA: TGTGCCAGCAGTGAAGCGATCGGTCAACAGGCCAATCAGCCCCAGCATTTT
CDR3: CASSEAIGQQANQPQHF

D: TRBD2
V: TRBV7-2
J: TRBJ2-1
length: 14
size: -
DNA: TGTGCCAGCAGCTTTGGACTAGGAGGCTATGAGCAGTTCTTC
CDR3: CASSFGLGGYEQFF

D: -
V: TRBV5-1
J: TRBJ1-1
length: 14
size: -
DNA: TGCGCCAGCACCCCGGGGGGACTAGAACGCGAAGCTTTCTTT
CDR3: CASTPGGLEREAFF

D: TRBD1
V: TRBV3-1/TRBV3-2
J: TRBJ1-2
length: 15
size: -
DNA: TGTGCCAGCAGCCAAGACACCAGGGGGCCCTATGGCTACACCTTC
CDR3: CASSQDTRGPYGYTF

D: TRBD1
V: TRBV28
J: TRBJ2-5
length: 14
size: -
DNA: TGTGCCAGCAGTTCCGGGACAGTACAAGAGACCCAGTACTTC
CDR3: CASSSGTVQETQYF

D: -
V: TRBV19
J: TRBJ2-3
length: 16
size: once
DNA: TGTGCCAGTAGTATTAGGGGGATAGTCAGTCAGAATACGCAGTATTTT
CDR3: CASSIRGIVSQNTQYF

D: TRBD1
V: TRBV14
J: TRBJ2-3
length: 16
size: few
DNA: TGTGCCAGCAGCCAGGGAACAGGGGGCCGCACAGATACGCAGTATTTT
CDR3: CASSQGTGGRTDTQYF

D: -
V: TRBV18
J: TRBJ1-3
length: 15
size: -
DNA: TGTGCCAGCTCACCACGGGACACCGTCGGAAACACCATATATTTT
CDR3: CASSPRDTVGNTIYF

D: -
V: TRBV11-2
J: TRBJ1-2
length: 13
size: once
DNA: TGTGCCAGCAGCTTGCAGGGTTGGTCTGGCTACACCTTC
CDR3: CASSLQGWSGYTF

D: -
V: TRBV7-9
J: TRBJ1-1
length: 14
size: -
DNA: TGTGCCAGCAGCTTAGGGACTCAGGACACTGAAGCTTTCTTT
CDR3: CASSLGTQDTEAFF

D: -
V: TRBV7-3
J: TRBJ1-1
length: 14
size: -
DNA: TGTGCCAGCAGCTTAGCCGGGGATAACACTGAAGCTTTCTTT
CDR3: CASSLAGDNTEAFF

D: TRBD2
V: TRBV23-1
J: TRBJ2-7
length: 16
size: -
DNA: TGCGCCAGCAGAGGACTAGCGGGGGAGTTATTTTACGAGCAGTACTTC
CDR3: CASRGLAGELFYEQYF

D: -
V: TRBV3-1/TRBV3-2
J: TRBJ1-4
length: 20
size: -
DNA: TGTGCCAGCAGCCAAGAGTTTGGCAGGGGATCTAATCCAACTAATGAAAAACTGTTTTTT
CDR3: CASSQEFGRGSNPTNEKLFF

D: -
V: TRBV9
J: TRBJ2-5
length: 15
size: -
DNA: TGTGCCAGCAGCGTGGGCCCCGGGGGTCCAGAGACCCAGTACTTC
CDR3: CASSVGPGGPETQYF

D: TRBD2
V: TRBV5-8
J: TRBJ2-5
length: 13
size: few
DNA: TGTGCCAGCAGGCCACTAGCGGGAGAGACCCAGTACTTC
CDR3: CASRPLAGETQYF

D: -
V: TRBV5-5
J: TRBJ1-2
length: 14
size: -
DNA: TGTGCCAGCAGCTTGGCACAGCTCAACTATGGCTACACCTTC
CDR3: CASSLAQLNYGYTF

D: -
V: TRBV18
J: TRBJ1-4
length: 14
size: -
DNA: TGTGCCAGCTCACCACCGACAGTGGGCGAAAAACTGTTTTTT
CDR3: CASSPPTVGEKLFF

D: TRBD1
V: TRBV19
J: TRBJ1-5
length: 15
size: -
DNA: TGTGCCAGTAGTGGAGGGGGCTTTAGCAATCAGCCCCAGCATTTT
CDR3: CASSGGGFSNQPQHF

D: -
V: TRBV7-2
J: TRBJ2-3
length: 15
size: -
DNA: TGTGCCAGCAGCTTATGGGGGGTTCAAGCAGATACGCAGTATTTT
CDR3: CASSLWGVQADTQYF

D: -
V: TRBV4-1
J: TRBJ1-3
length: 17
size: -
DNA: TGCGCCAGCAGTCAAGTACCGGGAGGAAGGAACGGAAACACCATATATTTT
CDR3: CASSQVPGGRNGNTIYF

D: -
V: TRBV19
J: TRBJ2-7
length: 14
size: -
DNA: TGTGCCAGTAGTATAGGCGAGGGAACCTACGAGCAGTACTTC
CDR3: CASSIGEGTYEQYF

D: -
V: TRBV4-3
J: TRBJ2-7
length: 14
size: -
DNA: TGCGCCAGCAGCCAAGATGCCAGCTCCTACGAGCAGTACTTC
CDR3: CASSQDASSYEQYF

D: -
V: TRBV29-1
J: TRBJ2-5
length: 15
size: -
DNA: TGCAGCGCCCCGGGACAGGGACTAGGGGGAGGGACCCAGTACTTC
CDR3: CSAPGQGLGGGTQYF

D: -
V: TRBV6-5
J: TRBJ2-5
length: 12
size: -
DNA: TGTGCCACCCACAGCTACCAAGAGACCCAGTACTTC
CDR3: CATHSYQETQYF

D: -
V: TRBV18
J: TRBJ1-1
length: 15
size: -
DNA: TGTGCCAGCTCACCCCGTACAGGGAGAGATGGTGAAGCTTTCTTT
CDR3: CASSPRTGRDGEAFF

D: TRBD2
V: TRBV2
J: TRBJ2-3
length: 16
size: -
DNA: TGTGCCAGCAGTTGCCGGAAGCGGGAGTGTGCAGATACGCAGTATTTT
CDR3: CASSCRKRECADTQYF

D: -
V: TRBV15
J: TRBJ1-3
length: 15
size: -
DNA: TGTGCCACCAGCAGAGATCGAGGCAGCGGAAACACCATATATTTT
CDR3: CATSRDRGSGNTIYF

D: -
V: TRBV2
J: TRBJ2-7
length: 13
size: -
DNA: TGTGCCAGCAGTGAGACAGCGCCTTACGAGCAGTACTTC
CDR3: CASSETAPYEQYF

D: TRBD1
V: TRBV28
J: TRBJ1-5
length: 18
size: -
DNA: TGTGCCAGCAGTTTACCAGGACAGGGGGTTTATAGCAATCAGCCCCAGCATTTT
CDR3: CASSLPGQGVYSNQPQHF

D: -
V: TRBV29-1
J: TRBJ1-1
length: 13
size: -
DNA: TGCAGCGTGCTACGACAGGTGAACACTGAAGCTTTCTTT
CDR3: CSVLRQVNTEAFF

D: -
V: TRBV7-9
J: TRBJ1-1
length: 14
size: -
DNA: TGTGCCAGCAGCTTAGACCAGGTAAACACTGAAGCTTTCTTT
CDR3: CASSLDQVNTEAFF

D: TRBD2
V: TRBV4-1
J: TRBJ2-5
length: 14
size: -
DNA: TGCGCCAGCAGCCCCCCTGGAGCGGGGGAGACCCAGTACTTC
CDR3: CASSPPGAGETQYF

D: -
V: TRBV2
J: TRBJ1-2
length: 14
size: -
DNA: TGTGCCAGCAGTGTAACGGGACTCGGCTATGGCTACACCTTC
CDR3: CASSVTGLGYGYTF

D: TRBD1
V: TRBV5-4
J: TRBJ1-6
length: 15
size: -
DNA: TGTGCCAGCAGCTTGGCGGGGACAGGGAATTCACCCCTCCACTTT
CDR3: CASSLAGTGNSPLHF

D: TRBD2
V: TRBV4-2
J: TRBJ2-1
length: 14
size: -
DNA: TGTGCCAGCAGCCAAACGCTAGCGGACAATGAGCAGTTCTTC
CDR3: CASSQTLADNEQFF

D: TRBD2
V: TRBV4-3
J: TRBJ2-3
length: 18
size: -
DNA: TGCGCCAGCAGCCAAGAATTAGCGGTAGCGGGGGGCGACGCTACGCAGTATTTT
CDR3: CASSQELAVAGGDATQYF

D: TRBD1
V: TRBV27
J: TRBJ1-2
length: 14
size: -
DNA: TGTGCCAGCAAGGGGGCCGGCGGTAACTATGGCTACACCTTC
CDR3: CASKGAGGNYGYTF